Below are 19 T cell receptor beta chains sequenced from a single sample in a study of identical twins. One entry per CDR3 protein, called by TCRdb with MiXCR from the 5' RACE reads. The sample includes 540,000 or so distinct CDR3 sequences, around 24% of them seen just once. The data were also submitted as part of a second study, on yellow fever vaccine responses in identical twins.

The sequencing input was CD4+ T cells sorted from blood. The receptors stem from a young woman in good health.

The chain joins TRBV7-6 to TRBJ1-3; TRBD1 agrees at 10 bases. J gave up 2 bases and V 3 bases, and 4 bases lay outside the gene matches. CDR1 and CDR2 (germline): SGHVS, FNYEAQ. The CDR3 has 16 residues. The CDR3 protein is CASSFTGQGAGNTIYF. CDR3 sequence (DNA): TGTGCCAGCAGCTTTACAGGACAGGGGGCTGGAAACACCATATATTTT.

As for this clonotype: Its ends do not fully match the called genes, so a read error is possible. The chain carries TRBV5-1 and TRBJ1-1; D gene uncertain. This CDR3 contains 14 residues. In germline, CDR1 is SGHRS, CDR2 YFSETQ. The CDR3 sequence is CASSLGAGNTEAFF. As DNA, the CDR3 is TGTGCCAGCAGCTTAGGTGCAGGGAACACTGAAGCTTTCTTT.

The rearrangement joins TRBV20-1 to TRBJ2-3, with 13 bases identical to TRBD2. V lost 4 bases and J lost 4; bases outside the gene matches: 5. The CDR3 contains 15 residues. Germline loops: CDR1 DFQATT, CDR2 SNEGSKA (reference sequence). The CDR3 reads CSANGLAGVSDTQYF. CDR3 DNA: TGCAGTGCTAACGGACTAGCGGGAGTGTCAGATACGCAGTATTTT.

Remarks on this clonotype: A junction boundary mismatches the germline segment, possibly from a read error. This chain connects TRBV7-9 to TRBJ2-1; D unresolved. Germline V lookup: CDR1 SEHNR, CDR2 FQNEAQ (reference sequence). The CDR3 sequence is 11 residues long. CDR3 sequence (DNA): TGTGCCAGCACCTCCTACGATGAGCAGTTCTTC. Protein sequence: CASTSYDEQFF.

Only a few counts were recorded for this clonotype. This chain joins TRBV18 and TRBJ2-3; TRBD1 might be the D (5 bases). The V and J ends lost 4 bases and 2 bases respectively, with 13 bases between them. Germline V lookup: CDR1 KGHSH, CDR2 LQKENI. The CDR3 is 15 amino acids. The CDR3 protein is CASSLDLGLTDTQYF. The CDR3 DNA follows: TGTGCCAGCTCACTTGACTTGGGGCTCACAGATACGCAGTATTTT.

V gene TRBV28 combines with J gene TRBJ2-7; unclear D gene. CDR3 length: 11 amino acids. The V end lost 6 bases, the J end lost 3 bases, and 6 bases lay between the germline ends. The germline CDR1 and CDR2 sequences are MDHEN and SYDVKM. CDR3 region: CASRRHYEQYF. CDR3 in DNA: TGTGCCAGCAGACGCCACTACGAGCAGTACTTC.

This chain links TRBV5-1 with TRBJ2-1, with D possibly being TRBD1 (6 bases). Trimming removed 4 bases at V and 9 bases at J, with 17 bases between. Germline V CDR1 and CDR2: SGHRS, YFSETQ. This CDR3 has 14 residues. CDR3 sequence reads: CASSAFTGSGEQFF. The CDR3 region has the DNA TGCGCCAGCAGCGCCTTTACAGGGAGCGGTGAGCAGTTCTTC.

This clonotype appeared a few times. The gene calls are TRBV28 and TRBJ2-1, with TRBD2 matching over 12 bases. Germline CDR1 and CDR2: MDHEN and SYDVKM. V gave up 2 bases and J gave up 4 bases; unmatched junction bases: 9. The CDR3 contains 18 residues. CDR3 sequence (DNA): TGTGCCAGCAGTTTAGGTCTAGCGGGAGGGTCGAATTACAATGAGCAGTTCTTC. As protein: CASSLGLAGGSNYNEQFF. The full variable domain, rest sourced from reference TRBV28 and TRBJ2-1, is DVKVTQSSRYLVKRTGEKVFLECVQDMDHENMFWYRQDPGLGLRLIYFSYDVKMKEKGDIPEGYSVSREKKERFSLILESASTNQTSMYLCASSLGLAGGSNYNEQFFGPGTRLTVL.

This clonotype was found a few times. The CDR3 sequence is CASRRTSGSIYDEQFF. The CDR3 DNA reads TGTGCCAGCAGACGGACTAGCGGGAGCATTTACGATGAGCAGTTCTTC. The rearrangement joins TRBV12-3 or TRBV12-4 to TRBJ2-1, with 13 bases that match TRBD2. Losses at the gene ends were 6 bases for V and 8 bases for J; bases not matched to a gene: 10. The CDR3 contains 16 residues.

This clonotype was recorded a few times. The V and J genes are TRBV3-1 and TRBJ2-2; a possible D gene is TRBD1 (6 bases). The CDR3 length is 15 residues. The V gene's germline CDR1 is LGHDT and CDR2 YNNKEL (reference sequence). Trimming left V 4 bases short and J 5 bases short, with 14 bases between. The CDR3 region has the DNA TGTGCCAGCAGCCCGGGTCCAGGGGTTACCGGGGAGCTGTTTTTT. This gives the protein CASSPGPGVTGELFF.

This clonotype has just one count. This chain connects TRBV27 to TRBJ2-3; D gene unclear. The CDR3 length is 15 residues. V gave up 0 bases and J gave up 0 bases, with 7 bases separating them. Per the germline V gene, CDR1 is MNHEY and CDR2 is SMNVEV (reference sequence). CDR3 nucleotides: TGTGCCAGCAGTTTATCCACCCTCAGCACAGATACGCAGTATTTT. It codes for CASSLSTLSTDTQYF.

The CDR3 here is CASSFTGFVAADTQYF. The CDR3 DNA sequence: TGCGCCAGCAGCTTTACAGGGTTTGTAGCAGCAGATACGCAGTATTTT. The chain links TRBV5-1 to TRBJ2-3; possible D gene TRBD1, 6 bases. The CDR3 loop spans 16 amino acids. CDR1 is SGHRS, CDR2 YFSETQ, per germline. Trimming took off 2 bases at V and 4 bases at J, with 17 bases between the two ends.

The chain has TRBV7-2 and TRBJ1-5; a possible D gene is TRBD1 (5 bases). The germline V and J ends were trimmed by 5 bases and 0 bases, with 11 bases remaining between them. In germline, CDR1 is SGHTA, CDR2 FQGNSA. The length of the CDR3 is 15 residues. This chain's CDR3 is CASSKQGNSNQPQHF. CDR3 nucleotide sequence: TGTGCCAGCAGCAAGCAGGGAAATAGCAATCAGCCCCAGCATTTT.

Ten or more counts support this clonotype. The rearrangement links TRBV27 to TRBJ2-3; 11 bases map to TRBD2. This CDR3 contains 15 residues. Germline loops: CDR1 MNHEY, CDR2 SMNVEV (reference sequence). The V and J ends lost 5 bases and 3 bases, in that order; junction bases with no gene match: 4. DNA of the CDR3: TGTGCCAGCAGTCTACTAGCGGGAGTAACAGATACGCAGTATTTT. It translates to CASSLLAGVTDTQYF.

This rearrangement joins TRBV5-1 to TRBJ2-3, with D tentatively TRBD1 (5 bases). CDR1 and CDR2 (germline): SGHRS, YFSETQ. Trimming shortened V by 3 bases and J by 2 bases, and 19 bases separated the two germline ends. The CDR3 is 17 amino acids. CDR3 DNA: TGCGCCAGCAGCTCCCCCCCCGGCAGGGTCAACACAGATACGCAGTATTTT. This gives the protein CASSSPPGRVNTDTQYF.

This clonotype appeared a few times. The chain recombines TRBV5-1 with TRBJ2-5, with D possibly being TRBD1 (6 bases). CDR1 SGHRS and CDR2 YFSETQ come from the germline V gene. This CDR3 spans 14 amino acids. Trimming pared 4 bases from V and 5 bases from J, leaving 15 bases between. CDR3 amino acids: CASSNGQWDETQYF. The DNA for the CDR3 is TGCGCCAGCAGCAACGGACAGTGGGACGAGACCCAGTACTTC.

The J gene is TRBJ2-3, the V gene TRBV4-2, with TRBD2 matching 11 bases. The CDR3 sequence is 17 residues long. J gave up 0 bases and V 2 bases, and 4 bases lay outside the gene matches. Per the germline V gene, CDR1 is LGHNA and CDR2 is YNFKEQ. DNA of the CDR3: TGTGCCAGCAGCCAATTAGCGGGAGGGCTAAGCACAGATACGCAGTATTTT. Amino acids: CASSQLAGGLSTDTQYF.

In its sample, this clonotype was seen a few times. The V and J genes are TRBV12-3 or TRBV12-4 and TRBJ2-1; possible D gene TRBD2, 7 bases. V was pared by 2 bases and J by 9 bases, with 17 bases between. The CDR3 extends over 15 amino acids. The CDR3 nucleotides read TGTGCCAGCAGTTTATTCCGAGGGGGGGGGAGTGAGCAGTTCTTC. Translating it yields CASSLFRGGGSEQFF.

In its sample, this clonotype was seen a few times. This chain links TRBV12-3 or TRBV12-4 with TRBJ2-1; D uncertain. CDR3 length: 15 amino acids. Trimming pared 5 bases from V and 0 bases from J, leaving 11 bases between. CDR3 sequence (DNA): TGTGCCAGCAGTCCTGGACGGAGCTCCTACAATGAGCAGTTCTTC. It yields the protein CASSPGRSSYNEQFF.